This T cell receptor beta chain was captured by sequencing in a study of OX40 agonist ivuxolimab in advanced cancers. Study-wide results and caveats: There were also nonresponders showing low normalized T-cell clonal expansion.

Trimming removed 6 bases from V and 0 bases from J, with 13 bases in between. Germline V lookup: CDR1 SGHRS, CDR2 YFSETQ. The CDR3 covers 15 residues. Sequenced by immunoSEQ multiplex PCR; TCRdb stores in-frame clones only, minus some. The top ten clones hold approximately 8.4% of a sample with more than 80,000 clones, about 90% of them seen once. This clone was observed a single time. No antigen is known for it. This sequence was found in an adult with an advanced solid tumor such as melanoma, head and neck, liver or kidney cancer. The V call is TRBV5-1, the J call TRBJ2-1; D is ambiguous. This material consisted of CD4+ or CD8+ T cells sorted from blood, taken in a trial of the OX40 agonist ivuxolimab. The CDR3 sequence is CASTLFRSSYNEQFF. The DNA for the CDR3 is TGCGCCAGCACTTTATTCCGAAGCTCCTACAATGAGCAGTTCTTC.